The source of this T cell receptor (beta chain) is a study of blood T cells in healthy people across ages. Primed by a sample-barcoded 5' primer and a J-beta primer mix, a second PCR proceeded for 7 to 11 cycles. The template-switch adaptor was a 5' adaptor with 12 random nucleotides. It tagged each cDNA molecule. MiXCR, applied by TCRdb to the 5' RACE reads, yields one record per CDR3 protein. The sample lists fewer than 900,000 distinct CDR3 sequences, roughly 45% occurring once. The germline V gene encodes CDR1 DFQATT and CDR2 SNEGSKA (reference sequence). Trimming took 5 bases from V and 2 from J; bases not matched to a gene: 6. The CDR3 extends over 15 amino acids. A word on this clonotype: The antigen is unknown.

Overall study findings and caveats: Per million T cells, TCR beta diversity dropped about linearly as age rose. Possibly confounding the expanded clonotype changes was the fact that donor CMV status was unknown.

The specimen was blood. V usage is TRBV20-1 and J usage is TRBJ2-1, with 10 bases aligning to TRBD2. This sequence was found in a woman aged 55-75 years in good health. The CDR3 DNA reads as TGCAGTGCTCCTAGCGGGAGCCTCCCCTACAATGAGCAGTTCTTC. Its translation: CSAPSGSLPYNEQFF.